The 5 T cell receptor beta chains below all came from one sample that was sequenced in a study of CD8 T cells in Susac syndrome. cDNA came from roughly 0.47 to 1 ug RNA primed by random hexamers. TCRdb fed the immunoSEQ multiplex PCR reads into MiXCR, producing one record per CDR3 protein. The sample consists of approximately 150,000 distinct CDR3 sequences, roughly 96% of them appearing once. Sequencing was done on a sample of CD4+ T cells from PBMCs. These receptor sequences come from a human donor with multiple sclerosis.

V gene TRBV15 combines with J gene TRBJ1-2; 10 bases are a match to TRBD1. CDR1 is LNHNV, CDR2 YYDKDF, per germline (reference sequence). The CDR3 covers 15 residues. Trimming took 3 bases from V and 4 from J; bases not matched to a gene: 5. The CDR3 DNA is TGTGCCACCAGCAGCCGGGACAGGGGCCCCTATGGCTACACCTTC. Translation: CATSSRDRGPYGYTF.

The rearrangement links TRBV20-1 to TRBJ1-5; D gene unclear. This CDR3 contains 13 residues. Trimming took 1 base from V and 6 from J, leaving 10 bases between them. Looked up from germline, CDR1 is DFQATT and CDR2 is SNEGSKA (reference sequence). DNA for the CDR3: TGCAGTGCTAGAGGCTTCAGCGGTCAGCCCCAGCATTTT. Amino acid sequence: CSARGFSGQPQHF.

The chain joins TRBV29-1 to TRBJ2-2; D perhaps matches TRBD1 (6 bases). This CDR3 region has 14 residues. With 6 bases removed from V and 2 bases from J, the gap between germline ends came to 13 bases. CDR1 is SQVTM and CDR2 is ANQGSEA in the germline V gene. CDR3 coding DNA: TGCAGCGTAGGGCGCAGGGGAAACACCGGGGAGCTGTTTTTT. This encodes CSVGRRGNTGELFF.

The gene calls are TRBV5-4 and TRBJ2-3; TRBD2 matches at 7 bases. Germline CDR1 is SGHNT and CDR2 is YYREEE (reference sequence). The V segment lost 2 bases and the J segment 2 bases; nucleotides outside the gene matches: 8. This CDR3 has 16 amino acids. The CDR3 DNA follows: TGTGCCAGCAGCTTAAGTCTAGCGGCCTCCACAGATACGCAGTATTTT. This encodes CASSLSLAASTDTQYF.

The chain employs TRBV20-1 and TRBJ1-3; TRBD1 matches 11 bases. V gave up 0 bases and J gave up 2 bases; unmatched junction bases: 6. The CDR3 contains 17 residues. Germline V gene data show CDR1 as DFQATT and CDR2 as SNEGSKA (reference sequence). As DNA, the CDR3 is TGCAGTGCTAGAGATATACGGACAGGGGGCCCTGGAAACACCATATATTTT. Protein: CSARDIRTGGPGNTIYF.